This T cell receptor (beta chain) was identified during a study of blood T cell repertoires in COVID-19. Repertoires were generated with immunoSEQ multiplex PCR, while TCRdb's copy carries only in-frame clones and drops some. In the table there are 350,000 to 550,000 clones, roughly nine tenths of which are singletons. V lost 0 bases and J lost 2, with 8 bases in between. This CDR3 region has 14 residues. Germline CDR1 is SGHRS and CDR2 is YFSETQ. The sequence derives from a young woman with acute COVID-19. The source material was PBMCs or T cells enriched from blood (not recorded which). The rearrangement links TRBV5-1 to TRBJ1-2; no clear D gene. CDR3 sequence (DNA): TGCGCCAGCAGCTTGGGGCAGGTCAACTATGGCTACACCTTC. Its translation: CASSLGQVNYGYTF.